These 20 T cell receptor beta chains came from one sample sequenced in a study of cytomegalovirus exposure and HLA in healthy donors (dated by TCRdb to 2017 to 2019). Library preparation employed the immunoSEQ multiplex PCR assay. A mixture of 60 forward primers for TCR Vbeta segments and 13 reverse primers for TCR Jbeta segments was used in the multiplex PCR. Entries here come from immuneACCESS through TCRdb and include only in-frame sequences with V and J called. Some clones fail to appear in such tables; in the studies checked, an unresolved V gene covers under half of the shortfall, and the cause of the remainder is unknown. This sample holds over 150,000 clones; 77% were observed only once. The ten largest clones take up about 2.4% of the sample. The sequencing sample was made of PBMCs. These receptors all come from a woman aged 35 to 49 in good health and CMV-seropositive.

As concerns this clone: Mismatch with germline at one junction end may stem from a read error. This chain uses TRBV10-2 with TRBJ2-7, with TRBD2 matching over 8 bases. Germline V CDR1 and CDR2: WSHSY, SAAADI. The CDR3 contains 16 residues. CDR3 protein: CASSDVPGLGSHEQYF. The CDR3 coding sequence is TGCGCCAGCAGTGACGTTCCGGGACTAGGCTCCCACGAGCAGTACTTC.

This chain connects TRBV5-6 to TRBJ2-7, with 7 bases matching TRBD1. Trimming took 2 bases from V and 1 from J; bases not matched to a gene: 9. The CDR3 has 16 amino acids. Germline CDR1 reads SGHDT; CDR2 reads YYEEEE. CDR3 protein: CASSLTGAPWSYEQYF. DNA of the CDR3: TGTGCCAGCAGCTTAACAGGGGCGCCGTGGTCCTACGAGCAGTACTTC.

The rearrangement joins TRBV5-4 to TRBJ1-3; D gene unclear. The CDR3 loop spans 14 amino acids. Germline V CDR1 and CDR2: SGHNT, YYREEE (reference sequence). V lost 0 bases and J lost 2, with 6 bases in between. The CDR3 DNA follows: TGTGCCAGCAGCTTGGATGCAGCTGGAAACACCATATATTTT. This translates into CASSLDAAGNTIYF. Based on the CDR3 plus reference TRBV5-4 and TRBJ1-3, the full variable domain is ETGVTQSPTHLIKTRGQQVTLRCSSQSGHNTVSWYQQALGQGPQFIFQYYREEENGRGNFPPRFSGLQFPNYSSELNVNALELDDSALYLCASSLDAAGNTIYFGEGSWLTVV.

J is TRBJ2-6 and V is TRBV2; D gene unclear. The V gene lost 7 bases and the J gene lost 0 bases, with 7 bases spanning the gap. Per the germline V gene, CDR1 is SNHLY and CDR2 is FYNNEI. This CDR3 is 14 amino acids long. In DNA form, the CDR3 reads TGTGCCAGCAACTTTGGCTCTGGGGCCAACGTCCTGACTTTC. It yields the protein CASNFGSGANVLTF.

The rearrangement links TRBV15 to TRBJ1-1; TRBD1 matches at 7 bases. V trimming: 0 bases; J trimming: 1 base; junction bases outside the gene matches: 2. Germline assignment: CDR1 LNHNV and CDR2 YYDKDF (reference sequence). This CDR3 contains 15 residues. CDR3: CATSRDGTANTEAFF. The CDR3 nucleotides read TGTGCCACCAGCAGAGACGGGACAGCGAACACTGAAGCTTTCTTT.

This clone was detected only a few times. This chain joins TRBV19 and TRBJ2-2, with 7 bases that match TRBD1. The V gene end was trimmed by 0 bases and the J gene end by 9 bases; junction bases not matched to a gene: 7. Germline assignment: CDR1 LNHDA and CDR2 SQIVND (reference sequence). The CDR3 is made up of 15 amino acids. The CDR3: CASSIEGQNARELFF. The CDR3, as DNA: TGTGCCAGTAGTATAGAGGGACAGAATGCTAGGGAGCTGTTTTTT. Variable domain in full (rest from reference TRBV19 and TRBJ2-2): DGGITQSPKYLFRKEGQNVTLSCEQNLNHDAMYWYRQDPGQGLRLIYYSQIVNDFQKGDIAEGYSVSREKKESFPLTVTSAQKNPTAFYLCASSIEGQNARELFFGEGSRLTVL.

The gene calls are TRBV29-1 and TRBJ1-4, with no clear D. Germline CDR1 reads SQVTM; CDR2 reads ANQGSEA. Trimming shortened V by 0 bases and J by 6 bases, and 8 bases separated the two germline ends. The CDR3 loop spans 13 amino acids. CDR3 in amino acids: CSVEELRDEKLFF. The DNA for the CDR3 is TGCAGCGTTGAAGAGCTACGGGATGAAAAACTGTTTTTT.

The rearrangement joins TRBV5-4 to TRBJ2-7; 7 bases match TRBD2. The CDR3 is made up of 16 amino acids. Losses at the gene ends were 4 bases for V and 1 base for J; bases not matched to a gene: 11. Germline CDR1 and CDR2: SGHNT and YYREEE (reference sequence). The CDR3 protein is CASSRWGRGSSYEQYF. Here the CDR3 DNA reads TGTGCCAGCAGCCGGTGGGGGAGGGGTAGTTCCTACGAGCAGTACTTC. The full variable domain, in which reference TRBV5-4 and TRBJ2-7 provide the parts outside the CDR3, is ETGVTQSPTHLIKTRGQQVTLRCSSQSGHNTVSWYQQALGQGPQFIFQYYREEENGRGNFPPRFSGLQFPNYSSELNVNALELDDSALYLCASSRWGRGSSYEQYFGPGTRLTVT.

The chain combines TRBV30 with TRBJ2-5; possible D gene TRBD2, 6 bases. With 3 bases removed from V and 13 bases from J, the gap between germline ends came to 24 bases. There are 14 residues in the CDR3. Germline assignment: CDR1 GTSNPN and CDR2 SVGIG (reference sequence). The CDR3, as DNA: TGTGCCTGGAGCGTACTTTCGGGAGCCGCCGGCTTGTACTTC. It is translated as CAWSVLSGAAGLYF.

The chain employs TRBV6-6 and TRBJ2-5; possible D gene TRBD2, 6 bases. Germline CDR1 reads MNHNY; CDR2 reads SVGAGI (reference sequence). Trimming took off 6 bases at V and 6 bases at J, with 17 bases between the two ends. The CDR3 totals 14 residues. CDR3 sequence: CASSLSEGGQTQYF. CDR3 coding DNA: TGTGCCAGCAGCCTTAGCGAGGGAGGTCAGACCCAGTACTTC.

This clone was observed a single time. The chain recombines TRBV2 with TRBJ2-7, with 7 bases fitting TRBD2. V lost 7 bases, J lost 6 bases, and 6 bases stayed unmatched. The CDR3 is 12 residues long. The germline V gene encodes CDR1 SNHLY and CDR2 FYNNEI. CDR3 residues: CASTFGGVEQYF. The DNA for the CDR3 is TGTGCCAGCACCTTTGGGGGGGTCGAGCAGTACTTC.

This clone is a singleton in its sample. J is TRBJ1-2 and V is TRBV6-6; possible D gene TRBD1, 5 bases. V was pared by 6 bases and J by 4 bases, with 18 bases between. Per the germline V gene, CDR1 is MNHNY and CDR2 is SVGAGI (reference sequence). This CDR3 region has 15 residues. CDR3 amino acids: CASSHRGTEGYGYTF. The CDR3 DNA reads TGTGCCAGCAGCCATCGGGGCACGGAGGGCTATGGCTACACCTTC.

The chain links TRBV5-1 to TRBJ1-6; 8 nucleotides agree with TRBD1. Germline V gene sequence: CDR1 SGHRS, CDR2 YFSETQ. This CDR3 contains 15 residues. V lost 4 bases, J lost 4 bases, and 4 bases stayed unmatched. Written as DNA, the CDR3 is TGCGCCAGCAGCCCGCAGGGGGCTTATAATTCACCCCTCCACTTT. It encodes CASSPQGAYNSPLHF.

This clone came up a few times. The gene calls are TRBV7-6 and TRBJ2-7, with TRBD2 matching over 8 bases. V shed 1 base, J shed 1 base, and the junction held 3 bases outside the gene matches. The germline gives CDR1 SGHVS, CDR2 FNYEAQ. The CDR3 contains 15 residues. CDR3 protein: CASSLGSGASYEQYF. Here the CDR3 DNA reads TGTGCCAGCAGCTTAGGTAGCGGGGCATCCTACGAGCAGTACTTC.

The J gene is TRBJ1-4, the V gene TRBV6-5; D is possibly TRBD1 (5 bases). Germline CDR1 is MNHEY and CDR2 is SVGAGI. This CDR3 contains 15 residues. V gave up 6 bases and J gave up 12 bases, with 23 bases separating them. The CDR3 region is CASSPHQGINVELFF. In DNA form, the CDR3 reads TGTGCCAGCAGCCCACACCAGGGAATTAACGTGGAACTGTTTTTT.

Only a few counts were recorded for this clone. The gene calls are TRBV9 and TRBJ2-7, with a weak D call TRBD2 (5 bases). V lost 0 bases and J 2 bases, leaving 12 bases between the germline ends. CDR3 length equals 15 residues. CDR1 and CDR2 from the germline V gene are SGDLS and YYNGEE. The CDR3 loop reads CASSVDEGSTYEQYF. The CDR3 DNA is TGTGCCAGCAGCGTAGATGAGGGATCGACCTACGAGCAGTACTTC. Based on the CDR3 plus reference TRBV9 and TRBJ2-7, the full variable domain is DSGVTQTPKHLITATGQRVTLRCSPRSGDLSVYWYQQSLDQGLQFLIQYYNGEERAKGNILERFSAQQFPDLHSELNLSSLELGDSALYFCASSVDEGSTYEQYFGPGTRLTVT.

The sample holds a few counts of this clone. V is TRBV10-1 and J is TRBJ2-7, with D possibly matching TRBD1 (6 bases). This CDR3 contains 14 residues. Per germline, CDR1 WNHNN and CDR2 SYGVQD (reference sequence). Trimming cost V 0 bases and J 6 bases, with 12 bases left between them. The DNA for the CDR3 is TGCGCCAGCAGTGAGTCTGCAGGGGCCGGCGAGCAGTACTTC. Translated: CASSESAGAGEQYF.

V gene TRBV27 combines with J gene TRBJ1-2, with TRBD1 as a possible D gene (5 bases). From germline, CDR1 is MNHEY and CDR2 SMNVEV (reference sequence). The CDR3 consists of 16 residues. V shed 0 bases and J shed 4 bases, with 15 bases lying between them. As DNA, the CDR3 is TGTGCCAGCAGTTTATCATTTCCGGGGGGAGGCTATGGCTACACCTTC. It yields the protein CASSLSFPGGGYGYTF.

The V and J genes are TRBV2 and TRBJ2-7; 11 nucleotides match TRBD1. The CDR3 has 12 residues. The V and J ends lost 9 bases and 6 bases, in that order; junction bases with no gene match: 4. Per the germline V gene, CDR1 is SNHLY and CDR2 is FYNNEI. In DNA form, the CDR3 reads TGTGCCAGAGGGACAGGGGGTAGCGAGCAGTACTTC. Amino acids: CARGTGGSEQYF.

The gene calls are TRBV25-1 and TRBJ1-5; D gene uncertain. Trimming removed 4 bases from V and 5 bases from J, with 6 bases in between. This CDR3 comprises 12 residues. The V gene's germline CDR1 is MGHDK and CDR2 SYGVNS. This CDR3 is CASSAFDQPQHF. CDR3 in DNA: TGTGCCAGCAGTGCTTTCGATCAGCCCCAGCATTTT.